This is a list of T cell receptor beta chains from one sample in a study of post-analysis software for immune sequencing data. TCRdb reprocessed the PCR reads via MiXCR and lists one record per CDR3 protein. This table holds under 900,000 distinct CDR3 sequences, around 50% found once. The sequencing input was blood. The receptors come from a girl aged 10-17 years with multiple sclerosis. Each CDR3 is given with its conserved first and last residue. A D gene is named only where the DNA matches it firmly.

V gene	J gene	D gene	CDR3 protein
TRBV20-1	TRBJ1-2	NA	CSARDQFERRGYTF
TRBV28	NA	TRBD2	CASSTLAGGVETQYF
TRBV19	TRBJ2-6	NA	CASLDQDTSPLSGANVLTF
TRBV16	TRBJ2-5	NA	CASSQYLGRETQYF
TRBV5-1	TRBJ2-7	NA	CASRTVVTAYEQYF
TRBV12-3/TRBV12-4	TRBJ1-2	NA	CASSSAGIYGYTF
TRBV7-6	TRBJ1-2	TRBD1	CASSWGQGPGANYGYTF
TRBV9	TRBJ2-4	NA	CASSVGAEAKNIQYF
TRBV4-1	TRBJ2-5	TRBD2	CASSQGGGLADSYGQYF
TRBV20-1	TRBJ2-6	TRBD2	CSARDRQAGGYSGANVLTF
TRBV12-3/TRBV12-4	TRBJ1-2	TRBD1	CASRPDREGARSYGYTF
TRBV12-3/TRBV12-4	TRBJ2-3	NA	CASSLSTFYTDTQYF
TRBV5-1	TRBJ2-5	NA	CASRLEGQETQYF
TRBV15	TRBJ2-7	TRBD1	CATSRGDRGSGQYF
TRBV12-3/TRBV12-4	TRBJ1-5	NA	CASSNDRGTPKWVSNQPQHF
TRBV20-1	TRBJ1-2	TRBD1	CSASPTAGGGSGYTF
TRBV7-9	TRBJ2-1	NA	CASSPPAVPYNEQFF
TRBV7-6	TRBJ1-3	TRBD1	CASSLQRTGGGSISGNTIYF
TRBV28	TRBJ2-5	NA	CASSLKNWDLQETQYF
TRBV29-1	TRBJ1-2	TRBD1	CSVERQGIYYGYTF
TRBV5-1	TRBJ2-1	TRBD2	CASSPGLAPNNEQFF
TRBV2	TRBJ1-2	NA	CASSEMGLTPNYGYTF
TRBV6-6	TRBJ2-7	NA	CASSKGFDEQYF
TRBV7-9	TRBJ2-7	NA	CASSSHSGRGGPYEQYF
TRBV20-1	TRBJ2-5	TRBD2	CSARRLAGAEQYF
TRBV12-3/TRBV12-4	TRBJ1-2	NA	CASSSRVLNYGYTF
TRBV12-3/TRBV12-4	TRBJ1-1	NA	CASSEEIMNTEAFF
TRBV12-3/TRBV12-4	TRBJ2-3	NA	CASSLFPLADTQYF
TRBV25-1	TRBJ2-1	NA	CATKVGTYNEQFF
TRBV6-1	TRBJ1-2	NA	CASDRAEGGYTF
TRBV29-1	TRBJ2-4	NA	CSGALRDNSEQYF
TRBV7-3	TRBJ1-1	NA	CASSLNVGATEAFF
TRBV4-2	TRBJ2-7	NA	CASSRTPYEQYF
TRBV28	TRBJ1-2	TRBD1	CASSLSGQGRGYTF
TRBV11-2	TRBJ2-7	NA	CASSATVIGSYEQYF
TRBV6-5	TRBJ1-2	NA	CASSYSKGLGYTF
TRBV20-1	TRBJ2-7	TRBD1	CSAPRTGRNYEQYF
TRBV6-5	TRBJ2-1	NA	CASSYLGSEQFF
TRBV29-1	TRBJ2-3	NA	CSVKGQYTDTQYF
TRBV2	TRBJ2-4	TRBD2	CASSERLAGALGEQYF
TRBV14	TRBJ1-4	TRBD1	CASSQELSGQGRNEKLFF
TRBV7-6	TRBJ2-3	NA	CASSLSGESTDTQYF
TRBV7-2	TRBJ2-4	NA	CASSLKEQSKNIQYF
TRBV3-1	TRBJ2-7	NA	CASEDTASYEQYF
TRBV3-1	TRBJ2-5	TRBD2	CASRETSGGETQYF
TRBV6-6	TRBJ1-4	NA	CASSYGLRQAELFF
TRBV7-2	TRBJ2-7	TRBD1	CASSSRDSYEQYF
TRBV9	TRBJ2-7	TRBD2	CASRLPVAGASDEQYF
TRBV4-1	TRBJ2-5	TRBD2	CASSHVERGVQETQYF
TRBV3-1	TRBJ1-2	NA	CASSQGSGWEDYGYTF
TRBV20-1	NA	NA	CSARDAGAGVQETQYF
TRBV7-2	TRBJ2-7	TRBD1	CASSSAQGAGYEQYF
TRBV5-1	TRBJ2-5	TRBD1	CASSWTGEQTQYF